This T cell receptor (beta chain) came from a study of cytomegalovirus exposure and HLA in healthy donors. A multiplex PCR was run with 60 Vbeta primers and 13 Jbeta primers. As processed by the authors: Per a later analysis, the number of unique TCR beta chains was approximately 80 million, of which about 11 million were shared. TCRdb keeps only in-frame clones here, not all; method: immunoSEQ multiplex PCR. V, J and clone size derive from that table, while D and trimming were established from the DNA sequence. In the table there are roughly 180,000 clones, roughly a tenth of which are singletons. With respect to this clone: Its antigen remains unidentified.

Findings of the study overall: Common viral pathogens were later found to be apparently linked to several of the most significant clusters. Later analysis indicated greater clonal expansion among HLA-associated TCR beta chains than among equally common other chains.

V lost 6 bases, J lost 0 bases, and 12 bases lay in between. This CDR3 is built from 15 residues. CDR1 and CDR2 (germline): WSHSY, SAAADI. The origin of this receptor is a woman in her twenties or thirties in good health and CMV-seropositive. The chain recombines TRBV10-2 with TRBJ1-5; a weak D match, TRBD1 (6 bases). Sequencing was performed on PBMCs. This CDR3 is CASREDSYSNQPQHF. The CDR3 DNA follows: TGCGCCAGCAGGGAGGACAGTTATAGCAATCAGCCCCAGCATTTT.